The rows below give T cell receptor beta chains drawn from one sample of a study of OX40 agonist ivuxolimab in advanced cancers. Some clones are missing from TCRdb's copy, which holds only in-frame ones; the method was immunoSEQ multiplex PCR. The sample contains tens of thousands of clones, 90% to 95% of which appear only once. Sequences were derived from CD4+ or CD8+ T cells sorted from blood, sampled in a trial of the OX40 agonist ivuxolimab. The source is an adult with an advanced solid tumor such as melanoma, head and neck, liver or kidney cancer. Both conserved end residues are part of each CDR3.

v_gene,j_gene,CDR3aa
TRBV19,TRBJ2-6,CASSNVVWVLSGANVLTF
TRBV2,TRBJ1-2,CAGNRDRGYGYTF
TRBV18,TRBJ1-3,CASSPSVGTRSGNTIYF
TRBV10-3,TRBJ2-5,CAISESTSGRETQYF
TRBV4-3,TRBJ2-4,CASSQELLAGGNIQYF
TRBV5-5,TRBJ2-7,CASSSPLGGYEQYF
TRBV9,TRBJ2-7,CASHGDYEQYF
TRBV28,TRBJ2-2,CASTPRTVTGELFF
TRBV19,TRBJ1-3,CASSTQGARGNTIYF
TRBV5-6,TRBJ1-3,CASSLVPGKGNTIYF
TRBV7-9,TRBJ1-6,CASSLGEGFVSPLHF
TRBV30,TRBJ2-1,CAWRLAGGPSEQFF
TRBV7-8,TRBJ2-2,CASSPREGRGPGGNTGELFF
TRBV11-2,TRBJ2-4,CASSFQPNLGIQYF
TRBV5-8,TRBJ2-1,CASSLVQAAGGPYNEQFF
TRBV9,TRBJ2-1,CASSVAQWGYNEQFF
TRBV28,TRBJ2-7,CASNRPAGTSGDEQYF
TRBV29-1,TRBJ2-3,CSVDGGTDTQYF
TRBV4-2,TRBJ2-7,CASSRGAGDTSYEQYF
TRBV7-2,TRBJ1-2,CASSAGRVYGYTF
TRBV7-3,TRBJ2-7,CASSRGLGYEQYF
TRBV7-2,TRBJ2-7,CASSLASAGGIYEQYF
TRBV7-6,TRBJ1-6,CASSRRGSYNSPLHF
TRBV14,TRBJ1-2,CASSHPTTGHGYTF
TRBV7-2,TRBJ2-7,CASSGQRAYEQYF
TRBV18,TRBJ2-1,CASSPFTLPGNEQFF
TRBV4-2,TRBJ2-7,CASSHAPDSYEQYF